One sample yielded the 18 T cell receptor beta chains listed below, sequenced in a study of cytomegalovirus exposure and HLA in healthy donors. PCR amplification relied on 60 Vbeta primers (plus 13 Jbeta primers). Generated by immunoSEQ multiplex PCR, the TCRdb table keeps only in-frame clones and is missing some. The sample yields about 200,000 clones, roughly 77% seen once. Sequencing was carried out using PBMCs. These receptors were taken from a man between 35 and 55 years old in good health and CMV-seropositive.

Concerning this clone itself: One end of the junction fails to match germline, which may point to a read error. The chain employs TRBV4-2 and TRBJ2-7, with 7 positions matching TRBD2. In germline, CDR1 is LGHNA, CDR2 YNFKEQ. CDR3 length: 15 residues. The CDR3 sequence: CASSQDSLAILGLHF. In DNA, the CDR3 is TGTGCCAGCAGCCAAGACTCACTAGCGATCCTGGGGCTTCACTTC.

The CDR3 is CASARGEEFEQYF. CDR3 coding DNA: TGTGCCAGCGCCAGGGGGGAAGAATTCGAGCAGTACTTC. This chain uses TRBV11-2 with TRBJ2-7, with D tentatively TRBD1 (7 bases). The CDR3 extends over 13 amino acids. CDR1 is SGHAT, CDR2 FQNNGV, per germline. V shed 8 bases and J shed 6 bases, with 17 bases lying between them.

The chain joins TRBV4-2 to TRBJ2-1; 7 bases agree with TRBD2. CDR3 length: 16 amino acids. The V gene end was trimmed by 0 bases and the J gene end by 1 base; junction bases not matched to a gene: 3. Looked up from germline, CDR1 is LGHNA and CDR2 is YNFKEQ. The CDR3 region is CASSQESGASYNEQFF. The CDR3 nucleotides read TGTGCCAGCAGCCAAGAGAGCGGGGCGTCCTACAATGAGCAGTTCTTC.

A single count supports this clone. The chain is built from TRBV6-1 and TRBJ2-4; the match to TRBD1 covers 8 bases. The CDR3 length is 13 residues. CDR1 is MNHNS, CDR2 SASEGT, per germline. V trimming: 6 bases; J trimming: 5 bases; junction bases outside the gene matches: 3. The CDR3 DNA reads as TGTGCCAGCAGGACGACAGGGGAAAACATTCAGTACTTC. Protein: CASRTTGENIQYF.

The rearrangement uses TRBV19 and TRBJ1-3; D call uncertain. CDR1 LNHDA and CDR2 SQIVND come from the germline V gene (reference sequence). V was trimmed by 6 bases and J by 4 bases, leaving 19 bases between them. This CDR3 spans 16 amino acids. The CDR3 is CASSPTLRAKGNTIYF. The DNA for the CDR3 is TGTGCCAGTAGCCCTACCTTGAGGGCTAAGGGAAACACCATATATTTT.

The chain uses TRBV6-4 and TRBJ1-1; a weak D match, TRBD1 (6 bases). V was trimmed by 5 bases and J by 5 bases, leaving 12 bases between them. Germline CDR1 and CDR2: MRHNA and SNTAGT. The CDR3 is 13 residues long. For the CDR3, the DNA is TGTGCCAGCAGTAGTACAGGGCGAACTGAAGCTTTCTTT. Protein sequence: CASSSTGRTEAFF.

This chain joins TRBV6-6 and TRBJ2-7, with D maybe TRBD2 (5 bases). V lost 6 bases and J 1 base, leaving 13 bases between the germline ends. Germline-derived CDR1 and CDR2 are MNHNY and SVGAGI (reference sequence). This CDR3 comprises 14 residues. The CDR3: CASRPDGKSYEQYF. CDR3 in DNA: TGTGCCAGCAGACCGGACGGGAAGTCCTACGAGCAGTACTTC.

This clone was counted only a few times. The rearrangement links TRBV6-6 to TRBJ2-7; TRBD1 aligns across 9 bases. V was clipped by 8 bases and J by 3 bases; unmatched bases: 8. Germline V gene lookup returns CDR1 MNHNY and CDR2 SVGAGI (reference sequence). The CDR3 loop spans 14 amino acids. CDR3 nucleotide sequence: TGTGCCAGCCTCCCGGGACAGGGCTTCTACGAGCAGTACTTC. Translation gives CASLPGQGFYEQYF.

This clone was seen just once. The rearrangement joins TRBV5-4 to TRBJ2-1; D may be TRBD1 (5 bases). Germline V lookup: CDR1 SGHNT, CDR2 YYREEE (reference sequence). V was cut by 4 bases and J by 11 bases, with 10 bases left in between. The CDR3 loop spans 11 amino acids. This CDR3 is CASSQGPQQFF. The CDR3 DNA is TGTGCCAGCAGCCAGGGCCCCCAGCAGTTCTTC.

The CDR3 spells CASSPSGARTGELFF. The CDR3 region has the DNA TGTGCCAGCAGCCCCAGCGGGGCGAGGACCGGGGAGCTGTTTTTT. The chain links TRBV14 to TRBJ2-2, with 7 nucleotides matching TRBD2. Germline CDR1 SGHDN, CDR2 FVKESK. The CDR3 runs to 15 residues. V shed 4 bases, J shed 5 bases, and the junction held 7 bases outside the gene matches.

The chain couples TRBV6-1 to TRBJ2-1; D perhaps matches TRBD2 (5 bases). Germline values: CDR1 MNHNS, CDR2 SASEGT. The CDR3 is 15 residues long. Deletions cut 5 bases from V and 0 bases from J, with 11 bases between. The CDR3 DNA sequence: TGTGCCAGCAGTTCAAGAGAGGGCTCCTACAATGAGCAGTTCTTC. It is translated as CASSSREGSYNEQFF.

V is TRBV27 and J is TRBJ2-2, with a possible D match to TRBD1 (6 bases). CDR1 and CDR2 from the germline V gene are MNHEY and SMNVEV (reference sequence). V lost 3 bases and J lost 4, with 12 bases in between. The CDR3 is 15 amino acids. CDR3 bases: TGTGCCAGCAGTTTCTCCAGGGGATTCACCGGGGAGCTGTTTTTT. It encodes CASSFSRGFTGELFF.

This clone occurred once. The chain recombines TRBV5-1 with TRBJ1-2; D is perhaps TRBD1 (6 bases). V lost 2 bases, J lost 7 bases, and 15 bases lay in between. The length of the CDR3 is 14 residues. Per the germline V gene, CDR1 is SGHRS and CDR2 is YFSETQ. CDR3 in DNA: TGCGCCAGCAGCTTACGACAGGATAGATCTGGCTACACCTTC. It is translated as CASSLRQDRSGYTF.

The CDR3 protein is CASSWTGTDTQYF. CDR3 DNA: TGTGCCAGCAGTTGGACAGGGACAGATACGCAGTATTTT. The V gene is TRBV6-1, the J gene TRBJ2-3; 8 bases line up with TRBD1. With V trimmed by 5 bases and J by 3 bases, 1 base remained unmatched. CDR1 is MNHNS, CDR2 SASEGT, per germline. This CDR3 contains 13 residues.

The gene calls are TRBV2 and TRBJ1-2; D gene uncertain. V lost 8 bases to trimming and J lost 6 bases, with 10 bases between them. Germline V CDR1 and CDR2: SNHLY, FYNNEI. The CDR3 extends over 11 amino acids. The CDR3 DNA sequence: TGTGCCAGCCATAGGCAGGATGGCTACACCTTC. Protein product: CASHRQDGYTF.

The J gene is TRBJ2-2, the V gene TRBV5-5; the match to TRBD2 covers 12 bases. The germline CDR1 and CDR2 sequences are SGHKS and YYEKEE (reference sequence). The CDR3 extends over 16 amino acids. After removal of 5 bases from V and 4 bases from J, the junction contained 6 bases not matched to a gene. The CDR3 sequence: CASSQLAGGATGELFF. In DNA form, the CDR3 reads TGTGCCAGCAGTCAACTAGCGGGGGGTGCCACCGGGGAGCTGTTTTTT.

The chain links TRBV13 to TRBJ2-3, with D perhaps TRBD2 (5 bases). The CDR3 totals 15 residues. V was clipped by 2 bases and J by 3 bases, with 12 bases between them. Germline assignment: CDR1 PRHDT and CDR2 FYEKMQ (reference sequence). The DNA for the CDR3 is TGTGCCAGCAGCTTAAACTCCCGGGGAACAGATACGCAGTATTTT. It encodes CASSLNSRGTDTQYF.

The chain carries TRBV4-2 and TRBJ2-2; D uncertain. Looked up from germline, CDR1 is LGHNA and CDR2 is YNFKEQ. Trimming left V 4 bases short and J 1 base short, with 7 bases between. The CDR3 covers 14 residues. The CDR3: CASSPTGNTGELFF. The CDR3 DNA is TGTGCCAGCAGCCCGACGGGGAACACCGGGGAGCTGTTTTTT.